The rows below give T cell receptor beta chains drawn from one sample of a study of blood T cell repertoires in COVID-19. Using immunoSEQ multiplex PCR, the repertoire was profiled, and TCRdb retains in-frame clones only, with some absent. The profile covers 400,000 or so clones, with around 89% appearing a single time and 0.95% to 1.3% taken by the ten largest. Sequenced sample: PBMCs or T cells enriched from blood (not recorded which). The receptors were sampled from a man aged 30-40 years who had recovered from COVID-19. Both conserved end residues are part of each CDR3. The D gene is left open where the match is weak. The size entry is marked missing in some rows and otherwise reads once, few, many or a size class.

DNA: TGCGCCAGCAGCTTGGGACAGCCTAACTATGGCTACACCTTC; CDR3: CASSLGQPNYGYTF; D: -; J: TRBJ1-2; V: TRBV5-1; size: -
DNA: TGTGCCAGTTCAGGGACAGGAGGCAATCAGCCCCAGCATTTT; CDR3: CASSGTGGNQPQHF; D: TRBD1; J: TRBJ1-5; V: TRBV6-5; size: once
DNA: TGTGCCAGCAGACACAGGGCCGAGCAGTACTTC; CDR3: CASRHRAEQYF; D: -; J: TRBJ2-7; V: TRBV6-6; size: -
DNA: TGTGCCAGCAGCTTAATGAGCGGGAGAGGAGAGACCCAGTACTTC; CDR3: CASSLMSGRGETQYF; D: TRBD2; J: TRBJ2-5; V: TRBV7-2; size: -
DNA: TGTGCCAGCAGTTTACAGGGGGTTAATGAAAAACTGTTTTTT; CDR3: CASSLQGVNEKLFF; D: TRBD1; J: TRBJ1-4; V: TRBV7-9; size: -
DNA: TGTGCCAGCAGTTTAGGGGGCGGGCAGGTTGCCCACACCTTC; CDR3: CASSLGGGQVAHTF; D: -; J: TRBJ1-2; V: TRBV27; size: -
DNA: TGCGCCAGCGGTACAGGGGTGATTAGCTATGGCTACACCTTC; CDR3: CASGTGVISYGYTF; D: TRBD1; J: TRBJ1-2; V: TRBV5-1; size: -
DNA: TGCGCCAGCAGCTCCGGGACAGGGGTAATACGCACTGAAGCTTTCTTT; CDR3: CASSSGTGVIRTEAFF; D: TRBD1; J: TRBJ1-1; V: TRBV5-1; size: -
DNA: TGTGCCATCAGTGAGGCGGGGCACTCCTACGAGCAGTACTTC; CDR3: CAISEAGHSYEQYF; D: -; J: TRBJ2-7; V: TRBV10-3; size: -
DNA: TGTGCCAGCAGCCTAGCTCGGGCTAGCGGGAGTGGTGAGCAGTTCTTC; CDR3: CASSLARASGSGEQFF; D: TRBD2; J: TRBJ2-1; V: TRBV7-9; size: few
DNA: TGTGCCAGCAGGCTGGACAGGGGTAGCACAGATACGCAGTATTTT; CDR3: CASRLDRGSTDTQYF; D: TRBD1; J: TRBJ2-3; V: TRBV28; size: once
DNA: TGTGCCAGCAGCAACGGGACAGGGCGGTATGGCTACACCTTC; CDR3: CASSNGTGRYGYTF; D: TRBD1; J: TRBJ1-2; V: TRBV7-8; size: -
DNA: TGCGCCAGCACGACCGGGACAGGGGAAGAGACCCAGTACTTC; CDR3: CASTTGTGEETQYF; D: TRBD1; J: TRBJ2-5; V: TRBV5-1; size: few
DNA: TGCGCCAGCAGCTCAGGGGACCAGGGTGAAAAACTGTTTTTT; CDR3: CASSSGDQGEKLFF; D: -; J: TRBJ1-4; V: TRBV5-1; size: -
DNA: TGTGCCAGCAGTTATGGGACAGGGGACTACGAGCAGTACTTC; CDR3: CASSYGTGDYEQYF; D: TRBD1; J: TRBJ2-7; V: TRBV27; size: once
DNA: TGTGCCATCTCCCCAGGGTTGAATCAGCCCCAGCATTTT; CDR3: CAISPGLNQPQHF; D: -; J: TRBJ1-5; V: TRBV10-3; size: -
DNA: TGTGCCAGCAGTTTTAACGGGTTAACAGATACGCAGTATTTT; CDR3: CASSFNGLTDTQYF; D: -; J: TRBJ2-3; V: TRBV28; size: -
DNA: TGTGCCAGCTCCCCCGGGTACGAGCAGTACTTC; CDR3: CASSPGYEQYF; D: -; J: TRBJ2-7; V: TRBV18; size: -
DNA: TGTGCCAGCAGTCGACAGGGGAGAGCTGGAAACACCATATATTTT; CDR3: CASSRQGRAGNTIYF; D: TRBD1; J: TRBJ1-3; V: TRBV6-5; size: -
DNA: TGCAGCGTTGAAGGATGGGGGCAGGGGTCCACCGGGGAGCTGTTTTTT; CDR3: CSVEGWGQGSTGELFF; D: -; J: TRBJ2-2; V: TRBV29-1; size: -
DNA: TGTGCCAGCAGTAACCGGGACTACTTATACGAGCAGTACTTC; CDR3: CASSNRDYLYEQYF; D: TRBD2; J: TRBJ2-7; V: TRBV27; size: -
DNA: TGTGCCAGTAGTATAGATAGCGGGAATTACGAGCAGTACTTC; CDR3: CASSIDSGNYEQYF; D: TRBD2; J: TRBJ2-7; V: TRBV19; size: -
DNA: TGTGCCTGGGGGGTCGGGGTCGGGACTGAAGCTTTCTTT; CDR3: CAWGVGVGTEAFF; D: -; J: TRBJ1-1; V: TRBV30; size: -
DNA: TGTGCCAGCAGTCTCGGGGAGGGCGATGGCTACACCTTC; CDR3: CASSLGEGDGYTF; D: -; J: TRBJ1-2; V: TRBV12-3/TRBV12-4; size: once
DNA: TGTGCCAGCAGCAGTGGGACTAGCGGGAGTGGGGCCAACGTCCTGACTTTC; CDR3: CASSSGTSGSGANVLTF; D: TRBD2; J: TRBJ2-6; V: TRBV28; size: -
DNA: TGTGCCAGCAGCACCCAGAGGGGAGGGGAGCAGTACTTC; CDR3: CASSTQRGGEQYF; D: TRBD2; J: TRBJ2-7; V: TRBV7-2; size: -
DNA: TGTGCCAGCATATCGGGGACTAGCGGGAGATACAATGAGCAGTTCTTC; CDR3: CASISGTSGRYNEQFF; D: TRBD2; J: TRBJ2-1; V: TRBV27; size: -
DNA: TGCGCCAGCAGCTTGGGAGGGGGTTACACTGAAGCTTTCTTT; CDR3: CASSLGGGYTEAFF; D: -; J: TRBJ1-1; V: TRBV5-1; size: -
DNA: TGTGCCAGCAGCCAAGGACAGGGGTTTGGCTACACCTTC; CDR3: CASSQGQGFGYTF; D: TRBD1; J: TRBJ1-2; V: TRBV3-1/TRBV3-2; size: -
DNA: TGTGCCATCAGTGAGTCTTTTTTAGGGGGCACAGATACGCAGTATTTT; CDR3: CAISESFLGGTDTQYF; D: -; J: TRBJ2-3; V: TRBV10-3; size: once
DNA: TGTGCCAGCACCCCCAGGAAAGGAGGGGTTGAGACCCAGTACTTC; CDR3: CASTPRKGGVETQYF; D: -; J: TRBJ2-5; V: TRBV6-6; size: -
DNA: TGTGCCATCAGTACCGGGACAGACTACGAGCAGTACTTC; CDR3: CAISTGTDYEQYF; D: TRBD1; J: TRBJ2-7; V: TRBV10-3; size: -
DNA: TGTGCCAGCAGTTCAGGGACAGAAGCTTATAGCAATCAGCCCCAGCATTTT; CDR3: CASSSGTEAYSNQPQHF; D: TRBD1; J: TRBJ1-5; V: TRBV27; size: -
DNA: TGTGCCAGTAGTATAGGGCCCGCTAGCACTGAAGCTTTCTTT; CDR3: CASSIGPASTEAFF; D: -; J: TRBJ1-1; V: TRBV19; size: -
DNA: TGTGCCAGCAGTTCAGGCGCAACTAATGAAAAACTGTTTTTT; CDR3: CASSSGATNEKLFF; D: -; J: TRBJ1-4; V: TRBV27; size: -
DNA: TGTGCCAGCAGCCTACTGGGACTCTCCTACGAGCAGTACTTC; CDR3: CASSLLGLSYEQYF; D: -; J: TRBJ2-7; V: TRBV13; size: -
DNA: TGTGCCAGCAGCTCGAGTTCTGGTAACCGAGAGCAGTTCTTC; CDR3: CASSSSSGNREQFF; D: -; J: TRBJ2-1; V: TRBV11-2; size: -
DNA: TGTGCCAGTAGTATCCCCTTGACAGGGGGAAATGAGCAGTTCTTC; CDR3: CASSIPLTGGNEQFF; D: TRBD1; J: TRBJ2-1; V: TRBV19; size: -
DNA: TGTGCCAGTAGTAATGGGGGACTAGCGGGAAGCTACGAGCAGTACTTC; CDR3: CASSNGGLAGSYEQYF; D: TRBD2; J: TRBJ2-7; V: TRBV19; size: -
DNA: TGCAGCGGCCGACAGGGCGGCGGGGAGCTGTTTTTT; CDR3: CSGRQGGGELFF; D: TRBD1; J: TRBJ2-2; V: TRBV29-1; size: once
DNA: TGTGCCAGCAGAGCCGGACTAGCGGAAAATGAGCAGTTCTTC; CDR3: CASRAGLAENEQFF; D: TRBD2; J: TRBJ2-1; V: TRBV7-9; size: -
DNA: TGTGCCAGCACTAGGGAGGGGGGAGCTTTCTTT; CDR3: CASTREGGAFF; D: -; J: TRBJ1-1; V: TRBV12-3/TRBV12-4; size: few
DNA: TGTGCCAGCAGTTCGATGGGGACTAGCGGTTACACAGATACGCAGTATTTT; CDR3: CASSSMGTSGYTDTQYF; D: TRBD2; J: TRBJ2-3; V: TRBV28; size: -
DNA: TGTGCCAGCAGGAAAACAGAGAACACTGAAGCTTTCTTT; CDR3: CASRKTENTEAFF; D: -; J: TRBJ1-1; V: TRBV2; size: once
DNA: TGTGCAAGTCGCTTAGCGGGCCCGGAACAGGCCATCAAAGCTTTCTTT; CDR3: CASRLAGPEQAIKAFF; D: -; J: TRBJ1-1; V: TRBV12-2; size: -
DNA: TGTGCCAGCAGCTTAGCCAGGCAAGAGACCCAGTACTTC; CDR3: CASSLARQETQYF; D: -; J: TRBJ2-5; V: TRBV7-2; size: -
DNA: TGTGCCAGTAGTATAATCCGGGAGTTGAACACTGAAGCTTTCTTT; CDR3: CASSIIRELNTEAFF; D: -; J: TRBJ1-1; V: TRBV19; size: once
DNA: TGTGCCAGCAGTCTACCGGGGGGCGCCTATGGCTACACCTTC; CDR3: CASSLPGGAYGYTF; D: -; J: TRBJ1-2; V: TRBV28; size: -
DNA: TGTGCCAGCAGCTCGGGAGGAGATTATCAGCCCCAGCATTTT; CDR3: CASSSGGDYQPQHF; D: -; J: TRBJ1-5; V: TRBV5-8; size: -